This passage covers 32 T cell receptor beta chains from one sample sequenced in a study of T cell responses to AZD1222 COVID-19 vaccine. Profiling relied on immunoSEQ multiplex PCR, and the TCRdb table lists in-frame clones only, not all of them. The sample comprises roughly 49,000 clones, approximately 90% of which are singletons, and roughly 3% rests with the top ten. Material: peripheral blood, obtained 28 days after the second AZD1222 dose. The receptor set was obtained from an adult who received the AZD1222 COVID-19 vaccine.

A few counts support this clone. The chain couples TRBV27 to TRBJ1-3, with a tentative D call TRBD1 (5 bases). Per germline, CDR1 MNHEY and CDR2 SMNVEV (reference sequence). V was clipped by 6 bases and J by 1 base, with 16 bases between them. CDR3 length: 16 residues. The CDR3 nucleotides are TGTGCCAGCAGCTGGGGGGAGGAGAGATCTGGAAACACCATATATTTT. Its protein is CASSWGEERSGNTIYF.

The table lists this clone with a count of one. V usage is TRBV5-1 and J usage is TRBJ2-5; 12 nucleotides line up with TRBD2. The CDR3 is 18 amino acids. V lost 2 bases and J lost 2; bases outside the gene matches: 10. The germline V gene encodes CDR1 SGHRS and CDR2 YFSETQ. CDR3 region: CASSFGLTSGRKQETQYF. CDR3 bases: TGCGCCAGCAGCTTCGGTTTAACTAGCGGGAGGAAACAAGAGACCCAGTACTTC.

On this clone: Additional DNA sequences in this sample encode the identical CDR3. J is TRBJ2-2 and V is TRBV27; no clear D. V was clipped by 6 bases and J by 1 base, with 3 bases between them. Germline CDR1 reads MNHEY; CDR2 reads SMNVEV (reference sequence). There are 12 residues in the CDR3. For the CDR3, the DNA is TGTGCCAGCAGGAGGAACACCGGGGAGCTGTTTTTT. This sequence encodes CASRRNTGELFF.

The chain combines TRBV28 with TRBJ2-7, with 10 nucleotides matching TRBD2. Trimming cost V 3 bases and J 3 bases; bases outside gene matches: 11. The CDR3 extends over 17 amino acids. Germline-derived CDR1 and CDR2 are MDHEN and SYDVKM. The CDR3 loop is CASSFSPVAGGHYEQYF. CDR3 nucleotide sequence: TGTGCCAGCAGTTTCAGCCCCGTAGCGGGGGGCCACTACGAGCAGTACTTC.

The rearrangement joins TRBV7-6 to TRBJ1-2, with D perhaps TRBD1 (5 bases). The CDR3 is made up of 15 amino acids. Trimming left V 5 bases short and J 2 bases short, with 15 bases between. Per the germline V gene, CDR1 is SGHVS and CDR2 is FNYEAQ. CDR3 in amino acids: CASSQGDPQNYGYTF. The DNA for the CDR3 is TGTGCCAGCAGCCAAGGGGACCCGCAGAACTATGGCTACACCTTC.

The rearrangement uses TRBV28 and TRBJ2-7, with D perhaps assigned TRBD1 or TRBD2 (6 bases each). V lost 2 bases and J lost 7, with 18 bases in between. Looked up from germline, CDR1 is MDHEN and CDR2 is SYDVKM. CDR3 length: 15 residues. CDR3: CASSLGGGSTREQYF. The CDR3 nucleotides are TGTGCCAGCAGTTTAGGAGGGGGGTCTACGCGAGAGCAGTACTTC.

The CDR3 nucleotides are TGCGCCAGCAGCCCGGGGACAATTACATACGAGCAGTACTTC. It encodes CASSPGTITYEQYF. The genes are TRBV5-1 and TRBJ2-7; tentatively, D is TRBD1 (6 bases). The germline gives CDR1 SGHRS, CDR2 YFSETQ. The CDR3 consists of 14 residues. The V end lost 4 bases, the J end lost 4 bases, and 15 bases lay between the germline ends.

The rearrangement uses TRBV2 and TRBJ1-5; tentative D call: TRBD1 (5 bases). This CDR3 has 15 residues. V was pared by 2 bases and J by 3 bases, with 11 bases between. Germline CDR1 is SNHLY and CDR2 is FYNNEI. As DNA, the CDR3 is TGTGCCAGCAGTGAACGGGCAGGGTCCAATCAGCCCCAGCATTTT. It specifies CASSERAGSNQPQHF.

The chain employs TRBV5-4 and TRBJ1-2; possible D gene TRBD1, 5 bases. V shed 4 bases and J shed 4 bases, with 14 bases lying between them. The CDR3 has 14 amino acids. Germline assignment: CDR1 SGHNT and CDR2 YYREEE (reference sequence). In nucleotides, the CDR3 is TGTGCCAGCAGCACGCCGGGACGGTTCTATGGCTACACCTTC. Translated: CASSTPGRFYGYTF.

The CDR3 is CAWSGGGSRSYEQYF. CDR3 in DNA: TGTGCCTGGAGTGGAGGCGGGAGTCGGTCCTACGAGCAGTACTTC. V gene TRBV30 combines with J gene TRBJ2-7; 7 nucleotides line up with TRBD2. J was trimmed by 1 base and V by 1 base; bases with no gene match: 7. Germline-derived CDR1 and CDR2 are GTSNPN and SVGIG (reference sequence). The CDR3 loop spans 15 amino acids. The entire variable domain, with the rest obtained from reference TRBV30 and TRBJ2-7, is as follows: SQTIHQWPATLVQPVGSPLSLECTVEGTSNPNLYWYRQAAGRGLQLLFYSVGIGQISSEVPQNLSASRPQDRQFILSSKKLLLSDSGFYLCAWSGGGSRSYEQYFGPGTRLTVT.

Points on this clone: At one boundary the junction diverges from the germline segment, which might be a read error. The CDR3 loop reads CASSGDPPPDF. In nucleotides, the CDR3 is TGTGCCAGCAGTGGGGACCCCCCTCCTGACTTC. The chain links TRBV28 to TRBJ2-7, with D possibly being TRBD1 or TRBD2 (5 bases each). The CDR3 contains 11 residues. Germline-derived CDR1 and CDR2 are MDHEN and SYDVKM.

The rearrangement links TRBV2 to TRBJ2-5, with 10 bases matching TRBD2. CDR3 length: 12 amino acids. CDR1 and CDR2 (germline): SNHLY, FYNNEI. CDR3 sequence: CGAGGPLETQYF. The CDR3 region has the DNA TGTGGAGCGGGAGGGCCCTTGGAGACCCAGTACTTC.

V gene TRBV6-5 combines with J gene TRBJ2-1; 13 nucleotides line up with TRBD2. Germline CDR1 and CDR2: MNHEY and SVGAGI. The CDR3 is 15 residues long. V lost 6 bases and J lost 7; bases outside the gene matches: 6. CDR3 bases: TGTGCCAGCAGCCCCACTAGCGGGAGGGATAATGAGCAGTTCTTC. This sequence encodes CASSPTSGRDNEQFF.

V usage is TRBV29-1 and J usage is TRBJ2-1, with 7 bases lining up with TRBD1. From germline, CDR1 is SQVTM and CDR2 ANQGSEA. The CDR3 covers 13 residues. The V segment lost 6 bases and the J segment 4 bases; nucleotides outside the gene matches: 6. The CDR3 DNA sequence: TGCAGCGTCGACGGGACAGCTTACAATGAGCAGTTCTTC. Amino acids: CSVDGTAYNEQFF.

The rearrangement links TRBV20-1 to TRBJ1-5; 8 nucleotides align to TRBD1. The ends lost 3 bases at V and 1 base at J; junction bases unmatched: 5. The CDR3 has 15 amino acids. Germline CDR1 is DFQATT and CDR2 is SNEGSKA (reference sequence). CDR3 loop: CSASKGQASNQPQHF. The CDR3 DNA reads as TGCAGTGCTAGTAAGGGACAGGCCAGCAATCAGCCCCAGCATTTT.

V and J are TRBV7-3 and TRBJ2-1; 7 bases are a match to TRBD2. This CDR3 has 15 residues. The trim removed 2 bases at V and 6 bases at J, leaving 7 bases unmatched. CDR1 and CDR2 (germline): SGHTA, FQGTGA. The CDR3 DNA is TGTGCCAGCAGCTTAGGGAGGGCCGGAGGCAATGAGCAGTTCTTC. Protein: CASSLGRAGGNEQFF. Drawing the rest from reference TRBV7-3 and TRBJ2-1, the complete variable domain is GAGVSQTPSNKVTEKGKYVELRCDPISGHTALYWYRQSLGQGPEFLIYFQGTGAADDSGLPNDRFFAVRPEGSVSTLKIQRTERGDSAVYLCASSLGRAGGNEQFFGPGTRLTVL.

V gene TRBV7-2 combines with J gene TRBJ2-5; D possibly corresponds to TRBD2 (5 bases). The germline V gene has CDR1 SGHTA and CDR2 FQGNSA. The germline V and J ends were trimmed by 1 base and 1 base, with 13 bases remaining between them. The CDR3 extends over 16 amino acids. The CDR3 DNA reads as TGTGCCAGCAGCTTAGGGCCCCAGCGGCCCCAAGAGACCCAGTACTTC. Translating it yields CASSLGPQRPQETQYF.

This clone appeared a single time. This chain links TRBV24-1 with TRBJ1-5, with TRBD1 matching over 9 bases. Per germline, CDR1 KGHDR and CDR2 SFDVKD. Trimming cost V 5 bases and J 6 bases; bases outside gene matches: 7. This CDR3 contains 15 residues. The CDR3 spells CATSASGQGIQPQHF. In DNA form, the CDR3 reads TGTGCCACCAGTGCCTCCGGACAGGGGATTCAGCCCCAGCATTTT.

This sequence joins TRBV7-3 and TRBJ2-3; TRBD2 agrees at 10 bases. The junction had 11 bases not matched to a gene; V was cut back by 4 bases and J by 4 bases. In germline, CDR1 is SGHTA, CDR2 FQGTGA. CDR3 length: 17 residues. Here the CDR3 DNA reads TGTGCCAGCAGCTCCCCCCGCCTAGCGGGAGACCCAGATACGCAGTATTTT. Protein product: CASSSPRLAGDPDTQYF.

The genes are TRBV14 and TRBJ1-2; 8 positions match TRBD1. Germline CDR1 and CDR2: SGHDN and FVKESK. The CDR3 loop spans 15 amino acids. V shed 0 bases and J 7 bases; nucleotides not matched to a gene: 7. DNA of the CDR3: TGTGCCAGCAGCCAAGATTCCAGGGGGCGCGGTGGCTACACCTTC. Amino acid sequence: CASSQDSRGRGGYTF.

CDR3 amino acids: CASSPLGAGANEKLFF. As DNA, the CDR3 is TGTGCCAGCAGCCCCCTGGGAGCCGGAGCTAATGAAAAACTGTTTTTT. The V and J genes are TRBV14 and TRBJ1-4; D gene ambiguous. V dropped 4 bases and J dropped 3 bases, with 15 bases sitting between them. This CDR3 has 16 amino acids. Germline CDR1 is SGHDN and CDR2 is FVKESK.

The CDR3, as DNA: TGTGCCAGCAGTTTCGGGACTAGCGGGAATGAGCAGTTCTTC. Translated: CASSFGTSGNEQFF. This rearrangement joins TRBV27 to TRBJ2-1; 12 nucleotides line up with TRBD2. This CDR3 is built from 14 residues. V was pared by 3 bases and J by 7 bases, with 1 base of the junction left unmatched. From germline, CDR1 is MNHEY and CDR2 SMNVEV (reference sequence).

This clone was detected once. The rearrangement joins TRBV28 to TRBJ2-5; TRBD1 agrees at 7 bases. With V trimmed by 3 bases and J by 1 base, 5 bases remained unmatched. Per the germline V gene, CDR1 is MDHEN and CDR2 is SYDVKM. The CDR3 runs to 15 residues. The CDR3 region has the DNA TGTGCCAGCAGTTTTAAGGGGGCGTTCCAAGAGACCCAGTACTTC. Protein sequence: CASSFKGAFQETQYF.

The rearrangement links TRBV19 to TRBJ2-3; TRBD2 is a possible D gene (5 bases). The CDR3 sequence is 14 residues long. The V end was cut by 10 bases, the J end by 4 bases, with 18 bases between. Germline V gene data show CDR1 as LNHDA and CDR2 as SQIVND (reference sequence). The CDR3 reads CATQPSRRSDTQYF. CDR3 nucleotides: TGTGCCACCCAACCCAGCAGGAGGTCAGATACGCAGTATTTT.

The gene calls are TRBV18 and TRBJ2-1, with 9 bases that match TRBD2. V shed 3 bases and J 7 bases; nucleotides not matched to a gene: 16. CDR3 length: 18 amino acids. CDR1 and CDR2 from the germline V gene are KGHSH and LQKENI. The CDR3 DNA is TGTGCCAGCTCACCCCTGGCGGGAGGGCCCGAGTCTGGTAATGAGCAGTTCTTC. Amino acids: CASSPLAGGPESGNEQFF. Together with reference TRBV18 and TRBJ2-1, the CDR3 gives the full variable domain: NAGVMQNPRHLVRRRGQEARLRCSPMKGHSHVYWYRQLPEEGLKFMVYLQKENIIDESGMPKERFSAEFPKEGPSILRIQQVVRGDSAAYFCASSPLAGGPESGNEQFFGPGTRLTVL.

The chain joins TRBV19 to TRBJ1-5; 12 nucleotides match TRBD1. The CDR3 has 17 amino acids. V lost 3 bases and J lost 4; bases outside the gene matches: 7. Germline V gene lookup returns CDR1 LNHDA and CDR2 SQIVND (reference sequence). CDR3 coding DNA: TGTGCCAGTAGTATTGGGACAGGGGGCTTTCGAAATCAGCCCCAGCATTTT. Its translation: CASSIGTGGFRNQPQHF.

V and J are TRBV7-6 and TRBJ2-7; D not certain. CDR3 size: 15 residues. Germline assignment: CDR1 SGHVS and CDR2 FNYEAQ. V was pared by 0 bases and J by 2 bases, with 11 bases between. The CDR3 DNA is TGTGCCAGCAGCTTAGCGCGCCAGGATACCTACGAGCAGTACTTC. Its protein is CASSLARQDTYEQYF.

This rearrangement joins TRBV12-3 or TRBV12-4 to TRBJ1-2; tentative D call: TRBD1 (6 bases). V was trimmed by 1 base and J by 3 bases, leaving 6 bases between them. There are 13 residues in the CDR3. CDR3 sequence reads: CASSLEGDYGYTF. CDR3 in DNA: TGTGCCAGCAGTTTAGAGGGGGACTATGGCTACACCTTC.

This clone was picked up one time. The chain joins TRBV28 to TRBJ1-2; 10 nucleotides line up with TRBD1. This CDR3 comprises 11 residues. Looked up from germline, CDR1 is MDHEN and CDR2 is SYDVKM. The DNA for the CDR3 is TGTGCGGGACAGGGGAACTATGGCTACACCTTC. Translating it yields CAGQGNYGYTF.

The chain joins TRBV7-2 to TRBJ2-2; 14 bases align to TRBD2. The junction had 5 bases not matched to a gene; V was cut back by 1 base and J by 4 bases. The CDR3 is 18 residues long. Germline V gene lookup returns CDR1 SGHTA and CDR2 FQGNSA. The CDR3 region has the DNA TGTGCCAGCAGCTTAGGGACTAGCGGGAGGAGGGTCACCGGGGAGCTGTTTTTT. Its translation is CASSLGTSGRRVTGELFF.

The rearrangement links TRBV6-5 to TRBJ1-4; 11 bases are shared with TRBD1. The trim removed 5 bases at V and 6 bases at J, leaving 2 bases unmatched. This CDR3 region has 14 residues. The V gene's germline CDR1 is MNHEY and CDR2 SVGAGI. CDR3 protein: CASSRTGGHEKLFF. CDR3 nucleotides: TGTGCCAGCAGTCGGACAGGGGGCCATGAAAAACTGTTTTTT.

This clone came up once. V is TRBV5-1 and J is TRBJ2-1; 10 bases are a match to TRBD1. The germline V gene encodes CDR1 SGHRS and CDR2 YFSETQ. Losses at the gene ends were 3 bases for V and 7 bases for J; bases not matched to a gene: 1. This CDR3 is 13 amino acids long. The CDR3 region has the DNA TGCGCCAGCAGCTGGACAGGGGGGAATGAGCAGTTCTTC. As protein: CASSWTGGNEQFF.